Listed below are T cell receptor beta chains from one sample, sequenced in a study of T cells after yellow fever vaccination. TCRdb processed the 5' RACE reads anew with MiXCR; each CDR3 protein has one entry. The repertoire has 150,000 to 200,000 distinct CDR3 sequences, approximately 10% of them found once; the top ten carry about a third. This sample comprised CD8+ T cells sorted from PBMCs, obtained 45 days after the yellow fever booster vaccination. The receptors originated from a young man who received the YFV17D yellow fever vaccine. Each CDR3 is given with its conserved first and last residue. The order of the fields is V gene, D gene, J gene, clone size, CDR3 DNA, CDR3 protein. D genes are given only for firm matches. Some rows mark clone size as missing; the rest say once, few, many or name a class of expanded clone.

TRBV12-5,TRBD1,TRBJ2-1,few,TGTGCTAGTGCCGCTCCGGGACAGGGAACCAATGAGCAGTTCTTC,CASAAPGQGTNEQFF
TRBV4-1,NA,TRBJ2-7,many,TGCGCCAGCAGCCGGACTGACTACTCCTACGAGCAGTACTTC,CASSRTDYSYEQYF
TRBV7-2,NA,TRBJ1-2,many,TGTGCCAGCAGCCTAGCGGCGACGGTGGATGGCTACACCTTC,CASSLAATVDGYTF
TRBV19,NA,TRBJ1-5,NA,TGTGCCAGTCGGGCGGGGGGAGATCAGCCCCAGCATTTT,CASRAGGDQPQHF
TRBV27,TRBD2,TRBJ2-1,NA,TGTGCCAGCAGTCCCGACCCGGGACTAGCGGAGCAGTTCTTC,CASSPDPGLAEQFF
TRBV12-3/TRBV12-4,NA,TRBJ2-2,NA,TGTGCCAGCAACAGGGCCCTCACCGGGGAGCTGTTTTTT,CASNRALTGELFF
TRBV6-5,NA,TRBJ2-7,NA,TGTGCCAGCAGACCCTTTACGGGTGCCTACGAGCAGTACTTC,CASRPFTGAYEQYF
TRBV5-4,NA,TRBJ2-6,NA,TGTGCCAGCAGCCGTCTTTTCTCTGGGGCCAACGTCCTGACTTTC,CASSRLFSGANVLTF
TRBV29-1,NA,TRBJ1-1,NA,TGCAGCGTTGCCCTCCCGAACACTGAAGCTTTCTTT,CSVALPNTEAFF
TRBV25-1,TRBD1,TRBJ1-1,many,TGTGCCAGCAGTGGGTACGACAGGGAATTGGGCACTGAAGCTTTCTTT,CASSGYDRELGTEAFF